This T cell receptor beta chain is from a study of cytomegalovirus exposure and HLA in healthy donors. Study details: The 95 million to 120 million unique TCR beta sequences, from around 200 million T cells, were found by an earlier analysis. In terms of ancestry, the Caucasian-associated cluster contained 75% to 85% of the approximately 430 genotyped donors.

Overall study results and limits: Reportedly, diagnosis of cytomegalovirus status by the classifier showed high specificity and sensitivity.

The CDR3 has 13 residues. In germline, CDR1 is LGHNA, CDR2 YSLEER. A word on this clone: As yet, its antigen is unknown. The junction departs from germline at one end; a sequencing error may be responsible.

Primers included in the PCR were 60 Vbeta and 13 Jbeta primers. Sequenced by immunoSEQ multiplex PCR; TCRdb stores in-frame clones only, minus some. Here the sample spans about 42,000 clones, roughly 47% being singletons. The clonotype comes from a human donor in good health. V usage is TRBV4-3 and J usage is TRBJ2-1, with 8 bases lining up with TRBD1. The sample was PBMCs. The CDR3 nucleotides are TGCGCCAGCAGCCAAGAGACAGGGGCGCAGAGGGTCTTC. Amino acid sequence: CASSQETGAQRVF.